This T cell receptor beta chain was documented in a study of T cell responses to AZD1222 COVID-19 vaccine. Whole-study results and caveats: Seropositivity was recorded at baseline in only 5 or 6 AZD1222 recipients.

Method: immunoSEQ multiplex PCR; TCRdb's copy keeps in-frame clones and lacks some. The sample data list 150,000 or so clones. Of note for this clone: What it binds is not known.

The sequencing input was peripheral blood. This TCR derives from an adult in good health.

CDR3 sequence reads: CASTARRGLGYNEQFF. The DNA of the CDR3 is TGTGCCAGCACCGCGAGACGGGGCCTGGGCTACAATGAGCAGTTCTTC. The rearrangement joins TRBV5-6 to TRBJ2-1, with D perhaps given as TRBD1 or TRBD2 (5 bases each). Germline V gene data show CDR1 as SGHDT and CDR2 as YYEEEE. The ends were cut back, 6 bases at V and 3 bases at J, with 19 bases in the middle. This CDR3 has 16 amino acids.